The rows below give T cell receptor beta chains drawn from one sample of a study of T cell responses to AZD1222 COVID-19 vaccine. TCRdb keeps only in-frame clones here, not all; method: immunoSEQ multiplex PCR. The sample carries more than 150,000 clones, about 90% recorded once. The sequencing here drew on peripheral blood, taken 28 days after the second AZD1222 dose. These TCRs come from an adult who received the AZD1222 COVID-19 vaccine. CDR3s include the opening cysteine and the closing phenylalanine or tryptophan. D genes are given only for firm matches. Expanded clones get a size class; other rows say once, few or many, or leave the size out.

J gene: TRBJ1-2; clone size: NA; V gene: TRBV6-5; CDR3 length: 14; D gene: TRBD1; CDR3 DNA: TGTGCCAGCAACAGAGAGGGGGCGGTCTATGGCTACACCTTC; CDR3 protein: CASNREGAVYGYTF
J gene: TRBJ2-3; clone size: NA; V gene: TRBV18; CDR3 length: 15; D gene: NA; CDR3 DNA: TGTGCCAGCTCACCACGAAATCGGGACGCAGATACGCAGTATTTT; CDR3 protein: CASSPRNRDADTQYF
J gene: TRBJ1-4; clone size: NA; V gene: TRBV5-5; CDR3 length: 16; D gene: NA; CDR3 DNA: TGTGCCAGCAGCTTGGCCCTCACAGCAACTAATGAAAAACTGTTTTTT; CDR3 protein: CASSLALTATNEKLFF
J gene: TRBJ2-1; clone size: NA; V gene: TRBV19; CDR3 length: 13; D gene: NA; CDR3 DNA: TGTGCCAGTAGCAGCAGACTAGAAGGGGACGAGTTCTTC; CDR3 protein: CASSSRLEGDEFF
J gene: TRBJ1-5; clone size: few; V gene: TRBV10-3; CDR3 length: 16; D gene: TRBD1; CDR3 DNA: TGTGCCATCAGTCAGGGGGGACAGGGGGTGAATCAGCCCCAGCATTTT; CDR3 protein: CAISQGGQGVNQPQHF
J gene: TRBJ2-1; clone size: NA; V gene: TRBV19; CDR3 length: 11; D gene: NA; CDR3 DNA: TGTGCCAGCACAGGGACCCATGAGCAGTTCTTC; CDR3 protein: CASTGTHEQFF
J gene: TRBJ2-3; clone size: NA; V gene: TRBV6-2/TRBV6-3; CDR3 length: 14; D gene: TRBD1; CDR3 DNA: TGTGCCAGCAGCGGACGGGACAGGGGGCATACGCAGTATTTT; CDR3 protein: CASSGRDRGHTQYF
J gene: TRBJ2-3; clone size: NA; V gene: TRBV24-1; CDR3 length: 15; D gene: TRBD2; CDR3 DNA: TGTGCCACCAGTATGACGGGACTAGCGGTAGATACGCAGTATTTT; CDR3 protein: CATSMTGLAVDTQYF
J gene: TRBJ2-7; clone size: NA; V gene: TRBV12-3/TRBV12-4; CDR3 length: 13; D gene: NA; CDR3 DNA: TGTGCCAGCAGTTCGACATTTACCTACGAGCAGTACTTC; CDR3 protein: CASSSTFTYEQYF
J gene: TRBJ2-1; clone size: NA; V gene: TRBV7-3; CDR3 length: 15; D gene: TRBD1; CDR3 DNA: TGTGCCAGCAGCTTGGGACAGGGAGGCGGCTATGAGCAGTTCTTC; CDR3 protein: CASSLGQGGGYEQFF
J gene: TRBJ2-3; clone size: NA; V gene: TRBV7-9; CDR3 length: 14; D gene: NA; CDR3 DNA: TGTGCCAGCAGCTTAGGTTGGAGCACAGATACGCAGTATTTT; CDR3 protein: CASSLGWSTDTQYF
J gene: TRBJ2-7; clone size: NA; V gene: TRBV19; CDR3 length: 14; D gene: TRBD1; CDR3 DNA: TGTGCCAGTAGTAAGAAGGGACAGGGGTACGAGCAGTACTTC; CDR3 protein: CASSKKGQGYEQYF
J gene: TRBJ1-4; clone size: NA; V gene: TRBV3-1/TRBV3-2; CDR3 length: 16; D gene: NA; CDR3 DNA: TGTGCCAGCAGCCAAGATCCCGTGGGAACTAATGAAAAACTGTTTTTT; CDR3 protein: CASSQDPVGTNEKLFF